Listed here are 22 T cell receptor beta chains from one sample, sequenced in a study of radiotherapy plus CTLA-4 blockade in lung cancer. Repertoires were generated with immunoSEQ multiplex PCR, while TCRdb's copy carries only in-frame clones and drops some. In the table there are 60,000 to 65,000 clones, 70% to 80% of which are singletons. Specimen: peripheral blood, collected from a patient treated with radiotherapy plus ipilimumab. Receptors originate from a human donor with non-small cell lung cancer who had a complete response to radiotherapy plus ipilimumab.

The V and J genes are TRBV5-1 and TRBJ2-7; 7 positions agree with TRBD1. With V trimmed by 2 bases and J by 4 bases, 3 bases remained unmatched. Germline values: CDR1 SGHRS, CDR2 YFSETQ. The CDR3 contains 13 residues. The CDR3 DNA reads as TGCGCCAGCAGCTTAAGGGGACAGTACGAGCAGTACTTC. The encoded protein is CASSLRGQYEQYF.

This clone was picked up one time. The V call is TRBV15, the J call TRBJ1-2; no clear D gene. V lost 0 bases and J 5 bases, leaving 7 bases between the germline ends. The CDR3 extends over 13 amino acids. CDR1 and CDR2 (germline): LNHNV, YYDKDF (reference sequence). The CDR3 is CATSRDLTYGYTF. CDR3 coding DNA: TGTGCCACCAGCAGAGATCTAACATATGGCTACACCTTC.

This clone appeared a few times. The chain has TRBV4-3 and TRBJ1-1; weak D call: TRBD1 (5 bases). The CDR3 has 19 residues. Trimming took 2 bases from V and 4 from J, leaving 26 bases between them. In germline, CDR1 is LGHNA, CDR2 YSLEER. CDR3 protein: CASSQTGLQGRRLSTEAFF. CDR3 nucleotide sequence: TGCGCCAGCAGCCAAACCGGTCTCCAGGGCCGGCGTTTAAGCACTGAAGCTTTCTTT.

This clone appeared a few times. The V call is TRBV9, the J call TRBJ1-6; 9 bases line up with TRBD1. V trimming: 4 bases; J trimming: 11 bases; junction bases outside the gene matches: 7. CDR3 length: 14 residues. CDR1 is SGDLS and CDR2 is YYNGEE in the germline V gene. The chain's CDR3 is CASSPGTGSTPLHF. In nucleotides, the CDR3 is TGTGCCAGCAGCCCCGGGACAGGGAGCACACCCCTCCACTTT.

The CDR3 region is CASSARQDLNTEAFF. CDR3 DNA sequence: TGTGCCAGCAGTGCCAGACAGGATCTGAACACTGAAGCTTTCTTT. The genes are TRBV6-1 and TRBJ1-1, with D perhaps TRBD1 (6 bases). CDR3 length: 15 amino acids. The V end lost 4 bases, the J end lost 0 bases, and 12 bases lay between the germline ends. CDR1 is MNHNS, CDR2 SASEGT, per germline.

The gene calls are TRBV7-2 and TRBJ2-5; possibly TRBD1 or TRBD2 for D (5 bases each). V was shortened by 4 bases and J by 5 bases, with 14 bases between the two germline ends. Germline CDR1 and CDR2: SGHTA and FQGNSA. This CDR3 spans 14 amino acids. The CDR3 region has the DNA TGTGCCAGCAGCTCCATGGGGGTCGGGGAGACCCAGTACTTC. Amino acid sequence: CASSSMGVGETQYF.

A note on this clone: Other DNA sequences of this sample code for an identical CDR3. The chain joins TRBV27 to TRBJ2-6, with a weak D call TRBD2 (6 bases). The CDR3 spans 15 residues. V dropped 8 bases and J dropped 0 bases, with 11 bases sitting between them. Germline V lookup: CDR1 MNHEY, CDR2 SMNVEV (reference sequence). The CDR3: CASAGHHSGANVLTF. As DNA, the CDR3 is TGTGCCAGCGCGGGGCATCACTCTGGGGCCAACGTCCTGACTTTC. The whole variable domain, filled in from reference TRBV27 and TRBJ2-6, reads EAQVTQNPRYLITVTGKKLTVTCSQNMNHEYMSWYRQDPGLGLRQIYYSMNVEVTDKGDVPEGYKVSRKEKRNFPLILESPSPNQTSLYFCASAGHHSGANVLTFGAGSRLTVL.

Only a few counts were recorded for this clone. The chain carries TRBV10-2 and TRBJ1-4, with TRBD1 identical over 7 bases. The junction had 6 bases not matched to a gene; V was cut back by 6 bases and J by 5 bases. Per the germline V gene, CDR1 is WSHSY and CDR2 is SAAADI. CDR3 length: 14 amino acids. The CDR3 nucleotides are TGCGCCAGCAGCTCAGGGGGGGGAAATGAAAAACTGTTTTTT. It specifies CASSSGGGNEKLFF.

The V call is TRBV10-1, the J call TRBJ1-5; no definite D call. Per the germline V gene, CDR1 is WNHNN and CDR2 is SYGVQD (reference sequence). Between the trimmed V and J ends, which lost 4 bases and 7 bases, there was a span of 11 bases. The CDR3 has 13 residues. The CDR3 sequence is CASSADSDQPQHF. The CDR3 DNA reads as TGCGCCAGCAGTGCCGACTCGGACCAGCCCCAGCATTTT.

This chain connects TRBV29-1 to TRBJ1-1; D ambiguous. The CDR3 runs 10 residues. Germline V gene sequence: CDR1 SQVTM, CDR2 ANQGSEA. CDR3 region: CSTGDTEAFF. DNA of the CDR3: TGCAGTACTGGGGACACTGAAGCTTTCTTT.

The chain employs TRBV30 and TRBJ2-4; D uncertain. The CDR3 runs 13 residues. Germline V gene data show CDR1 as GTSNPN and CDR2 as SVGIG (reference sequence). Deletions cut 0 bases from V and 9 bases from J, with 12 bases between. The DNA of the CDR3 is TGTGCCTGGAGTGTAAATCGGGTCGGCATTCAGTACTTC. Protein sequence: CAWSVNRVGIQYF.

Here the CDR3 reads CASSFLVGAGVTQYF. CDR3 bases: TGTGCCAGCAGCTTCCTGGTGGGGGCGGGGGTTACGCAGTATTTT. The chain has TRBV7-2 and TRBJ2-3; D perhaps matches TRBD2 (7 bases). The germline CDR1 and CDR2 sequences are SGHTA and FQGNSA. This CDR3 comprises 15 residues. Trimming shortened V by 3 bases and J by 8 bases, and 18 bases separated the two germline ends.

The V and J genes are TRBV6-5 and TRBJ2-1; a possible D gene is TRBD1 (5 bases). CDR3 length equals 14 residues. The V gene lost 2 bases and the J gene lost 9 bases, with 14 bases spanning the gap. Looked up from germline, CDR1 is MNHEY and CDR2 is SVGAGI. The CDR3 here is CASSYEAGLGEQFF. CDR3 nucleotide sequence: TGTGCCAGCAGTTACGAAGCAGGGTTGGGTGAGCAGTTCTTC.

This clone was seen once. CDR3 loop: CASSVEQTQYF. CDR3 DNA: TGTGCCAGCAGTGTCGAACAAACGCAGTATTTT. The chain recombines TRBV28 with TRBJ2-3; D unclear. Germline V gene lookup returns CDR1 MDHEN and CDR2 SYDVKM. The CDR3 runs 11 residues. V was pared by 5 bases and J by 9 bases, with 9 bases between.

In nucleotides, the CDR3 is TGTGCCAGCAGTGGTGGGACCGTAAACAATCAGCCCCAGCATTTT. Amino acids: CASSGGTVNNQPQHF. The chain carries TRBV6-1 and TRBJ1-5; a possible D gene is TRBD1 (5 bases). Deletions cut 4 bases from V and 3 bases from J, with 13 bases between. Germline CDR1 reads MNHNS; CDR2 reads SASEGT. This CDR3 is 15 amino acids long.

By its share, this clone is medium-sized (0.01 to 0.1%). The chain employs TRBV30 and TRBJ2-7; D unclear. This CDR3 region has 12 residues. Trimming took off 3 bases at V and 4 bases at J, with 10 bases between the two ends. From germline, CDR1 is GTSNPN and CDR2 SVGIG (reference sequence). The DNA for the CDR3 is TGTGCCTGGAGAAGTCTAGGTTACGAGCAGTACTTC. Protein sequence: CAWRSLGYEQYF.

The chain recombines TRBV9 with TRBJ2-2; D is uncertain. V dropped 2 bases and J dropped 1 base, with 9 bases sitting between them. Germline-derived CDR1 and CDR2 are SGDLS and YYNGEE. The CDR3 consists of 15 residues. DNA for the CDR3: TGTGCCAGCAGCGTTTTGAACGGGAACACCGGGGAGCTGTTTTTT. Protein product: CASSVLNGNTGELFF.

This sequence joins TRBV30 and TRBJ2-7; D remains unclear. The germline V gene has CDR1 GTSNPN and CDR2 SVGIG (reference sequence). The germline V and J ends were trimmed by 3 bases and 0 bases, with 21 bases remaining between them. The CDR3 contains 17 residues. CDR3: CAWSPKFWAFSSYEQYV. The CDR3 DNA follows: TGTGCCTGGAGCCCCAAATTTTGGGCCTTTAGCTCCTACGAGCAGTACGTC.

This clone was seen once. The gene calls are TRBV5-6 and TRBJ2-7, with D hard to call. Trimming cost V 1 base and J 3 bases, with 8 bases left between them. The CDR3 extends over 13 amino acids. Germline V lookup: CDR1 SGHDT, CDR2 YYEEEE. The CDR3 reads CASSLTAGYEQYV. The DNA for the CDR3 is TGTGCCAGCAGCTTGACAGCAGGCTACGAGCAGTACGTC.

The genes are TRBV10-3 and TRBJ1-1; D is possibly TRBD1 (5 bases). V lost 3 bases and J 3 bases, leaving 11 bases between the germline ends. Germline V CDR1 and CDR2: ENHRY, SYGVKD. This CDR3 region has 14 residues. CDR3 region: CAISESGEHTEAFF. The DNA of the CDR3 is TGTGCCATCAGTGAATCGGGGGAGCACACTGAAGCTTTCTTT.

This chain connects TRBV6-5 to TRBJ2-2, with 8 bases identical to TRBD1. V dropped 0 bases and J dropped 4; count of bases not matched to a gene: 1. This CDR3 contains 15 residues. In germline, CDR1 is MNHEY, CDR2 SVGAGI. CDR3 amino acids: CASSYSTGATGELFF. CDR3 nucleotides: TGTGCCAGCAGTTACTCGACAGGGGCCACCGGGGAGCTGTTTTTT.

The chain links TRBV6-9 to TRBJ2-7; TRBD2 matches at 10 bases. The V segment lost 5 bases and the J segment 1 base; nucleotides outside the gene matches: 8. CDR3 length: 16 residues. Per the germline V gene, CDR1 is MNHGY and CDR2 is SVAAGI. The CDR3 spells CASSQSSGRRSYEQYV. As DNA, the CDR3 is TGTGCCAGCAGTCAATCTAGCGGGAGAAGGTCCTACGAGCAGTACGTC.